This record looks at one TCR beta chain sequence and its context. Its target antigen remains unknown. The junction departs from the called germline gene at one end, perhaps through a read error. This entry comes from a study of blood T cells in healthy people across ages (dated by TCRdb to between 2015 and 2017). Regarding the research as a whole: In model experiments, roughly one uniquely barcoded TCR beta cDNA molecule per two T cells was captured by template switching. Using deep sequencing normalized with unique cDNA molecular identifiers, the study measured how TCR beta repertoire diversity changes with age. For two donors (one aged 18 to 30 and one aged 80 or older), the study analyzed two additional independent replicas of 1 million unique cDNA reads from the same blood draw. Donors were grouped into four age groups: young (average roughly 16 years), middle-aged (roughly 40), aged (around 66) and long-lived (around 80). To avoid experimental bias, donors of different ages were distributed randomly across sequencing lanes.

Donors were approximately 42 systemically healthy Caucasian individuals from Russia aged roughly 6 to 90 years. Ten milliliters of peripheral blood were drawn from each donor into EDTA-treated Vacutainer tubes. Ficoll-Paque density-gradient centrifugation was used to isolate PBMCs, with at least 7 million obtained per sample. Trizol reagent was used to extract total RNA from the PBMCs, yielding at least 5.5 micrograms per sample. For every donor, an aliquot of PBMCs went through flow cytometry to measure the percentages of naive CD45RAhigh/CD27high T cells. The germline V gene provides CDR1 SGHTA and CDR2 FQGNSA. Including the terminal cysteine and phenylalanine, the CDR3 comprises 14 residues. Just the 42-base CDR3 DNA is kept, in frame starting at base 1. Overall study outcomes, separate from this receptor: Because donor CMV infection status was unknown, age-related changes in expanded clonotypes were potentially confounded. Because profiling used bulk unsorted PBMCs, naive and antigen-experienced compartments could not be compared conclusively. The long-lived group showed more naive CD4+ T cells, fewer expanded clones and increased TCR diversity than the aged group, suggesting age selection. Total diversity estimates from one million sequenced T cells were considered lower bounds and underestimates. As age increased, observed TCR beta diversity per million T cells dropped in a roughly linear way, and a significant reduction was already evident by age 40. A strong correlation was found between observed TCR beta diversity and the percentage of naive T cells measured by flow cytometry.

The library was prepared using 5' RACE. The sequencing machine was an Illumina HiSeq 2500. A second PCR of about 7 to 12 cycles was run with a J-beta primer mix and a sample-barcoded 5' primer. A template-switch 5' adaptor carrying 12 random nucleotides introduced a unique molecular identifier onto each TCR beta cDNA molecule. Each sample yielded at least 3 million CDR3-containing paired-end reads. The Mint cDNA synthesis kit, primed by a TRBC-specific oligonucleotide, was used to synthesize first-strand cDNA from all RNA. All cDNA was treated with uracil-DNA glycosylase and then went through a first 18-cycle PCR with the universal primers M1SS and BC2_uni_R. In the paper's pipeline: Normalization of each sample was performed by random selection of 1 million high-quality reads, each carrying a distinct molecular identifier. Instead of being binned into consensus sequences, reads that shared molecular identifiers were thrown out. MiTCR, set to a Q25 quality threshold and the strictest error-elimination algorithm, was used for CDR3 identification, clonotype clustering and error correction. A nonparametric unseen species model with Euler transformation was used to estimate a lower bound on total TCR beta diversity. TCRdb reran the public reads through fastp at Q25 and MiXCR, keeping productive beta chains. Entries that share a CDR3 protein sequence are merged under the most common genes and DNA. TCRdb's processing, not the authors', yielded these V and J calls. In this sample the table shows some 1.5 million distinct CDR3 sequences, about 28% of which occur a single time. The ten largest clones represent 7.7% of the sample.

The source material was blood. This receptor was identified in a woman aged 30 to 39 in good health. Recombination linked TRBV7-2 to TRBJ2-3; 7 central bases correspond to TRBD2. CDR3 loop: CASSIRDYTDAQYF. The DNA is as follows: TGTGCCAGCAGCATCCGGGACTACACAGATGCGCAGTATTTT. Supplemented by the reference TRBV7-2 and TRBJ2-3 proteins around the CDR3, the complete variable domain is GAGVSQSPSNKVTEKGKDVELRCDPISGHTALYWYRQSLGQGLEFLIYFQGNSAPDKSGLPSDRFSAERTGGSVSTLTIQRTQQEDSAVYLCASSIRDYTDAQYFGPGTRLTVL.